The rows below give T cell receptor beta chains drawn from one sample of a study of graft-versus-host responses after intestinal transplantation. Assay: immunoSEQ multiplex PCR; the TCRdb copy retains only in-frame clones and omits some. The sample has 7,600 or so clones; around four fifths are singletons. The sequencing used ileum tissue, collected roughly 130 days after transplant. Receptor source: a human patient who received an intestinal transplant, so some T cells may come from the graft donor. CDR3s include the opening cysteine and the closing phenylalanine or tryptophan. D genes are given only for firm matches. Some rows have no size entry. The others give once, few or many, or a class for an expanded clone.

CDR3: CATSPQGHLYNEQFF
DNA: TGTGCCACCAGCCCCCAAGGACACCTCTACAATGAGCAGTTCTTC
D: NA
size: NA
length: 15
V: TRBV15
J: TRBJ2-1

CDR3: CASTGTGYQPQHF
DNA: TGTGCCAGTACCGGGACAGGGTATCAGCCCCAGCATTTT
D: TRBD1
size: NA
length: 13
V: TRBV19
J: TRBJ1-5

CDR3: CASSLDQGVSGNTIYF
DNA: TGTGCCAGCAGCTTAGATCAGGGAGTCTCTGGAAACACCATATATTTT
D: NA
size: large
length: 16
V: TRBV7-9
J: TRBJ1-3

CDR3: CASSGFEGNYGYTF
DNA: TGTGCCAGCAGTGGCTTTGAGGGTAACTATGGCTACACCTTC
D: NA
size: few
length: 14
V: TRBV6-1
J: TRBJ1-2

CDR3: CASSPHGGWDTQYF
DNA: TGTGCCAGCAGTCCTCATGGGGGTTGGGATACGCAGTATTTT
D: NA
size: NA
length: 14
V: TRBV27
J: TRBJ2-3

CDR3: CASSRRTDTQYF
DNA: TGTGCCAGCAGCCGTAGAACAGATACGCAGTATTTT
D: NA
size: NA
length: 12
V: TRBV7-7
J: TRBJ2-3

CDR3: CASSQGGAGGYTF
DNA: TGTGCCAGCAGTCAGGGGGGCGCAGGAGGCTACACCTTC
D: TRBD1
size: NA
length: 13
V: TRBV6-5
J: TRBJ1-2

CDR3: CASSIVGTSGTYEQYF
DNA: TGTGCCAGTAGTATTGTCGGGACTAGCGGGACCTACGAGCAGTACTTC
D: TRBD2
size: NA
length: 16
V: TRBV19
J: TRBJ2-7

CDR3: CASSTAGGRNEQFF
DNA: TGTGCCAGCAGCACAGCGGGGGGGAGAAATGAGCAGTTCTTC
D: TRBD2
size: NA
length: 14
V: TRBV27
J: TRBJ2-1

CDR3: CASSLGGEAFF
DNA: TGTGCCAGCAGCTTGGGGGGGGAAGCTTTCTTT
D: NA
size: NA
length: 11
V: TRBV11-2
J: TRBJ1-1

CDR3: CASSFPPDRQQRNTIYF
DNA: TGCGCCAGCAGCTTCCCCCCGGACAGGCAACAGAGAAACACCATATATTTT
D: TRBD1
size: NA
length: 17
V: TRBV5-1
J: TRBJ1-3

CDR3: CASRDLSYGYTF
DNA: TGCGCCAGCAGGGACCTCAGCTATGGCTACACCTTC
D: NA
size: few
length: 12
V: TRBV10-2
J: TRBJ1-2

CDR3: CASSSDRGQGQYF
DNA: TGTGCCAGCAGCTCCGACAGGGGGCAAGGGCAGTACTTC
D: TRBD1
size: NA
length: 13
V: TRBV7-3
J: TRBJ2-7

CDR3: CASSRRDRGLLGSYTF
DNA: TGTGCCAGCAGCAGGAGAGACAGGGGGCTCTTGGGGAGCTACACCTTC
D: TRBD1
size: NA
length: 16
V: TRBV9
J: TRBJ1-2

CDR3: CAWTSGGTGKETQYF
DNA: TGTGCCTGGACCTCGGGCGGCACGGGGAAGGAGACCCAGTACTTC
D: NA
size: NA
length: 15
V: TRBV30
J: TRBJ2-5

CDR3: CASSLVAAGGLPYEQYF
DNA: TGTGCCAGCAGCTTAGTAGCAGCGGGAGGTCTACCCTACGAGCAGTACTTC
D: TRBD2
size: NA
length: 17
V: TRBV11-3
J: TRBJ2-7

CDR3: CASSSRLASSYEQYF
DNA: TGTGCCAGCAGCTCCCGACTAGCTAGCTCCTACGAGCAGTACTTC
D: TRBD2
size: once
length: 15
V: TRBV7-9
J: TRBJ2-7

CDR3: CASRGGTASTDTQYF
DNA: TGTGCCAGCAGGGGAGGGACAGCTAGCACAGATACGCAGTATTTT
D: NA
size: NA
length: 15
V: TRBV7-9
J: TRBJ2-3

CDR3: CASSRQGSNEKLFF
DNA: TGTGCCAGCAGTCGACAGGGATCTAATGAAAAACTGTTTTTT
D: TRBD1
size: NA
length: 14
V: TRBV6-6
J: TRBJ1-4

CDR3: CASSITSRDRSYEQYF
DNA: TGTGCCAGTAGTATTACTTCCCGGGACAGGTCCTACGAGCAGTACTTC
D: TRBD1
size: once
length: 16
V: TRBV19
J: TRBJ2-7

CDR3: CASSPRGSAYSGANVLTF
DNA: TGTGCCAGCAGCCCCCGGGGTAGCGCTTACTCTGGGGCCAACGTCCTGACTTTC
D: NA
size: NA
length: 18
V: TRBV7-8
J: TRBJ2-6

CDR3: CASSPRSEGQRTSRNEQFF
DNA: TGTGCCAGCTCACCTCGGTCCGAAGGACAAAGGACTAGCAGGAATGAGCAGTTCTTC
D: TRBD2
size: NA
length: 19
V: TRBV18
J: TRBJ2-1

CDR3: CASSQGYGNNEQFF
DNA: TGTGCCAGCAGCCAAGGTTACGGCAACAATGAGCAGTTCTTC
D: NA
size: NA
length: 14
V: TRBV4-2
J: TRBJ2-1

CDR3: CASSRGPLDEQFF
DNA: TGTGCCAGTAGTAGGGGACCTCTCGATGAGCAGTTCTTC
D: NA
size: NA
length: 13
V: TRBV19
J: TRBJ2-1

CDR3: CASSAGLAGLDTQYF
DNA: TGTGCCAGCTCAGCAGGACTAGCGGGACTAGATACGCAGTATTTT
D: TRBD2
size: NA
length: 15
V: TRBV18
J: TRBJ2-3

CDR3: CASSGGYEQYF
DNA: TGTGCCAGCAGCGGAGGCTACGAGCAGTACTTC
D: NA
size: NA
length: 11
V: TRBV21-1
J: TRBJ2-7

CDR3: CASSLNSAGYGYTF
DNA: TGTGCCAGCAGCTTAAATTCGGCGGGGTATGGCTACACCTTC
D: NA
size: NA
length: 14
V: TRBV7-6
J: TRBJ1-2

CDR3: CASSFATGVTEAFF
DNA: TGTGCCAGCAGCTTCGCTACCGGGGTCACTGAAGCTTTCTTT
D: NA
size: NA
length: 14
V: TRBV7-9
J: TRBJ1-1

CDR3: CASSGPPAGKGNYEQYF
DNA: TGTGCCAGCAGTGGACCTCCAGCAGGGAAAGGGAACTACGAGCAGTACTTC
D: NA
size: NA
length: 17
V: TRBV2
J: TRBJ2-7

CDR3: CASRMYLAGGGNEQFF
DNA: TGTGCCAGCCGTATGTATTTAGCGGGAGGAGGAAATGAGCAGTTCTTC
D: TRBD2
size: NA
length: 16
V: TRBV27
J: TRBJ2-1

CDR3: CASSASGGMETQYF
DNA: TGTGCCAGCAGCGCTAGCGGGGGAATGGAGACCCAGTACTTC
D: TRBD2
size: few
length: 14
V: TRBV2
J: TRBJ2-5

CDR3: CASSWASLETQYF
DNA: TGTGCCAGCAGCTGGGCTAGTCTAGAGACCCAGTACTTC
D: NA
size: NA
length: 13
V: TRBV5-4
J: TRBJ2-5

CDR3: CASNLQGNSPLHF
DNA: TGTGCCAGCAATCTCCAGGGGAATTCACCCCTCCACTTT
D: NA
size: NA
length: 13
V: TRBV6-1
J: TRBJ1-6

CDR3: CASSVASGSYEQYF
DNA: TGTGCCAGCAGCGTAGCTAGCGGGAGCTACGAGCAGTACTTC
D: TRBD2
size: NA
length: 14
V: TRBV9
J: TRBJ2-7

CDR3: CASSLQGSEKLFF
DNA: TGCGCCAGCAGCTTGCAGGGCTCCGAAAAACTGTTTTTT
D: NA
size: NA
length: 13
V: TRBV5-1
J: TRBJ1-4

CDR3: CASSSMDRGGYTF
DNA: TGTGCCAGCTCATCTATGGATAGGGGTGGCTACACCTTC
D: NA
size: NA
length: 13
V: TRBV18
J: TRBJ1-2

CDR3: CASSISVDRRNTEAFF
DNA: TGTGCCAGTAGTATTTCAGTCGACAGGAGGAACACTGAAGCTTTCTTT
D: NA
size: NA
length: 16
V: TRBV19
J: TRBJ1-1

CDR3: CASSPTIWNTEAFF
DNA: TGTGCCAGCAGCCCGACAATCTGGAACACTGAAGCTTTCTTT
D: NA
size: few
length: 14
V: TRBV7-9
J: TRBJ1-1

CDR3: CASSPGPTSGRYEQYF
DNA: TGCGCCAGCAGCCCCGGACCGACTAGCGGGAGGTACGAGCAGTACTTC
D: TRBD2
size: NA
length: 16
V: TRBV4-1
J: TRBJ2-7

CDR3: CASSEFVDPTDTQYF
DNA: TGCGCCAGCAGTGAATTTGTAGACCCAACAGATACGCAGTATTTT
D: NA
size: NA
length: 15
V: TRBV10-1
J: TRBJ2-3